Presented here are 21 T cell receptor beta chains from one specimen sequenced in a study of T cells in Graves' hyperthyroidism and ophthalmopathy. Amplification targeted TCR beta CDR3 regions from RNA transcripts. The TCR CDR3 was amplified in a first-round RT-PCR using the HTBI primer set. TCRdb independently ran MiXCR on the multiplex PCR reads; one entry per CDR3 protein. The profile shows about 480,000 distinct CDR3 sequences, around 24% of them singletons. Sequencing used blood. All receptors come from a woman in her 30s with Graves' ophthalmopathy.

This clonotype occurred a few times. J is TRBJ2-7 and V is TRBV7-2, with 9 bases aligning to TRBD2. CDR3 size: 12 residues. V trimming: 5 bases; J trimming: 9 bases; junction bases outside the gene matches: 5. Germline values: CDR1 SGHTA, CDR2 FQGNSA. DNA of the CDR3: TGTGCCAGCAGCCGTAGCGGGGGACGGCAGTACTTC. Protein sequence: CASSRSGGRQYF. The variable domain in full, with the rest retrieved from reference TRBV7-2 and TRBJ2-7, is GAGVSQSPSNKVTEKGKDVELRCDPISGHTALYWYRQSLGQGLEFLIYFQGNSAPDKSGLPSDRFSAERTGGSVSTLTIQRTQQEDSAVYLCASSRSGGRQYFGPGTRLTVT.

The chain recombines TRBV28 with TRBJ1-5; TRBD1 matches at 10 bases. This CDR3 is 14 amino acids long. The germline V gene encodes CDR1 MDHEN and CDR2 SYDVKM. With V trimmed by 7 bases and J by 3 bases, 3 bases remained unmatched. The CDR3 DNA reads TGTGCCAGCACGACAGGGGGCATCAATCAGCCCCAGCATTTT. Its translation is CASTTGGINQPQHF.

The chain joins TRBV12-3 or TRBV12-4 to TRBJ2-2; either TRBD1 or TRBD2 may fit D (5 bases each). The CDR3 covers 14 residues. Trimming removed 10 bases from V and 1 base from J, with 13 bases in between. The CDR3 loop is CATPEGWNTGELFF. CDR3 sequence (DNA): TGTGCCACACCAGAGGGGTGGAACACCGGGGAGCTGTTTTTT.

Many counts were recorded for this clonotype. The CDR3 region has the DNA TGTGCCAGCAGCTTAAGACAGACGAACACTGAAGCTTTCTTT. Translation gives CASSLRQTNTEAFF. The chain links TRBV11-1 to TRBJ1-1; possibly TRBD1 for D (5 bases). Deletions cut 2 bases from V and 1 base from J, with 8 bases between. The length of the CDR3 is 14 residues. CDR1 and CDR2 (germline): SGHAT, FQDESV (reference sequence).

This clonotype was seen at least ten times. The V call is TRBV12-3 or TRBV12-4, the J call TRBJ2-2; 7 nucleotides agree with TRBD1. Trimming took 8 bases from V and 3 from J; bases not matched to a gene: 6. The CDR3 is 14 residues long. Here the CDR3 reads CASSPQGYTGELFF. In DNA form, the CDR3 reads TGTGCCAGCTCACCACAGGGGTACACCGGGGAGCTGTTTTTT.

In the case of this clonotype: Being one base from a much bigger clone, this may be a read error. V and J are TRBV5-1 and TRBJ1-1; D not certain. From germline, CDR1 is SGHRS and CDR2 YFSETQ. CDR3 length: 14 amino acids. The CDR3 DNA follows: TGCGCCAGCGGCTTGTTCAGCCAGAACACTGAAGCTTTCTTT. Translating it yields CASGLFSQNTEAFF.

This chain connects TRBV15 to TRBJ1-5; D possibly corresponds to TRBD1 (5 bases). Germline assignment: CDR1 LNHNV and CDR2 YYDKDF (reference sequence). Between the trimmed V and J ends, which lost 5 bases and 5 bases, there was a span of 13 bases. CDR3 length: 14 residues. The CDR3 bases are TGTGCCACCAGCGGTAATGGGGGTTATCAGCCCCAGCATTTT. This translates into CATSGNGGYQPQHF.

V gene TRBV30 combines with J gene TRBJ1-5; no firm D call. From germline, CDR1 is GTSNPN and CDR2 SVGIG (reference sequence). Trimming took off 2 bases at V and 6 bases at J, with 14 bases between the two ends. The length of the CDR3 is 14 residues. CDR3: CAWSFAFSGQPQHF. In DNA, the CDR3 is TGTGCCTGGAGTTTTGCCTTTTCGGGTCAGCCCCAGCATTTT.

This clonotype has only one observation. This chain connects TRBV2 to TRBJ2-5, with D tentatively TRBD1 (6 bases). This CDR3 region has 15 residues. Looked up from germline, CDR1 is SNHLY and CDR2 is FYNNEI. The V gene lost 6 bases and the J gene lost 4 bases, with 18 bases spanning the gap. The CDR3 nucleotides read TGTGCCAGCAGAGAACAGGGTTATGGGACAGAGACCCAGTACTTC. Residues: CASREQGYGTETQYF.

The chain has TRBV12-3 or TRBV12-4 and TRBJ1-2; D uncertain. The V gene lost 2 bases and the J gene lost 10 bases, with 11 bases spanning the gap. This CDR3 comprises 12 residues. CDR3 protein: CASSLKAVPYTF. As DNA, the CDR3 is TGTGCCAGCAGTTTAAAGGCAGTTCCCTACACCTTC.

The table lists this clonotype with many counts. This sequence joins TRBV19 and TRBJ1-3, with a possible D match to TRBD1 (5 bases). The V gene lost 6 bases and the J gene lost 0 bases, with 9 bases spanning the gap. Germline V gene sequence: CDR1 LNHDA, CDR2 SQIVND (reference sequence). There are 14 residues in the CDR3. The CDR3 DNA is TGTGCCAGTAGGGACACGAGCTCTGGAAACACCATATATTTT. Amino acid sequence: CASRDTSSGNTIYF. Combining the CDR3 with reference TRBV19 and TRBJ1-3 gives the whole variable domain DGGITQSPKYLFRKEGQNVTLSCEQNLNHDAMYWYRQDPGQGLRLIYYSQIVNDFQKGDIAEGYSVSREKKESFPLTVTSAQKNPTAFYLCASRDTSSGNTIYFGEGSWLTVV.

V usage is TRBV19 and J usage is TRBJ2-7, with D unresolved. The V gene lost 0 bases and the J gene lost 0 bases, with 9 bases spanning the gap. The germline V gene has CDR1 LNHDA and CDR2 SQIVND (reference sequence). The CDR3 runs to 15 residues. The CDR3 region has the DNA TGTGCCAGTAGTATAGACAGTGGGGTCTCCTACGAGCAGTACTTC. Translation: CASSIDSGVSYEQYF. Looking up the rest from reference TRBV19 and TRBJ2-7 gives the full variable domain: DGGITQSPKYLFRKEGQNVTLSCEQNLNHDAMYWYRQDPGQGLRLIYYSQIVNDFQKGDIAEGYSVSREKKESFPLTVTSAQKNPTAFYLCASSIDSGVSYEQYFGPGTRLTVT.

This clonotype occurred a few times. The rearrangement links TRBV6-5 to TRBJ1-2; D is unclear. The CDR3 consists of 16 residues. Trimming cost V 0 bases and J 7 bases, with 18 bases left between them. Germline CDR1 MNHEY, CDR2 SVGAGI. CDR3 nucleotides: TGTGCCAGCAGTTACTCGATAGTAGAAGGGTTCAGTGGCTACACCTTC. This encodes CASSYSIVEGFSGYTF.

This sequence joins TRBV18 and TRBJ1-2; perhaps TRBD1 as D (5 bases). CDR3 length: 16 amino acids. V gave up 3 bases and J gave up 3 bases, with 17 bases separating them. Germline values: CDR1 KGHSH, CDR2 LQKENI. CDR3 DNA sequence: TGTGCCAGCTCACCCCCATTCCCGGGGACGGACTATGGCTACACCTTC. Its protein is CASSPPFPGTDYGYTF.

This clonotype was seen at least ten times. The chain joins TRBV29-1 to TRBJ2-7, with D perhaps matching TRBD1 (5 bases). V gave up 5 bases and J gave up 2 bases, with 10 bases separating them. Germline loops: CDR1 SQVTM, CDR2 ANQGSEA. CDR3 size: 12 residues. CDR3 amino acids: CSVSTGAYEQYF. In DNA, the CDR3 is TGCAGCGTTAGCACAGGAGCCTACGAGCAGTACTTC.

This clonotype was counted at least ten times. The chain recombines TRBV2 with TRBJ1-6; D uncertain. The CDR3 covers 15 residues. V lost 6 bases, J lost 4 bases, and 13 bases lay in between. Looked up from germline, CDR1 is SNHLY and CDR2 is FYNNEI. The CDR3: CASSAAERYNSPLHF. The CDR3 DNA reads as TGTGCCAGCAGCGCAGCGGAGCGTTATAATTCACCCCTCCACTTT.

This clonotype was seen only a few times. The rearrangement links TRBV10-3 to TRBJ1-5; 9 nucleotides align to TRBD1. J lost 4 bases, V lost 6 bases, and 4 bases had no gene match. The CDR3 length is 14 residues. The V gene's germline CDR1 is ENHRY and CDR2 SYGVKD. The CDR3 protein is CAISRTGVNQPQHF. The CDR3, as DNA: TGTGCCATCAGCAGGACAGGGGTTAATCAGCCCCAGCATTTT.

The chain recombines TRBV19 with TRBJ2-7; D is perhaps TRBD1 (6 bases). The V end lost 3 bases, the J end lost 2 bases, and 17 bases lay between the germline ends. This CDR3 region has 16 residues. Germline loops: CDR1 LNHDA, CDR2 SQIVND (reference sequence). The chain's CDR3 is CASSIGQHPSTYEQYF. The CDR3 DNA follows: TGTGCCAGTAGTATCGGACAGCATCCCTCCACCTACGAGCAGTACTTC.

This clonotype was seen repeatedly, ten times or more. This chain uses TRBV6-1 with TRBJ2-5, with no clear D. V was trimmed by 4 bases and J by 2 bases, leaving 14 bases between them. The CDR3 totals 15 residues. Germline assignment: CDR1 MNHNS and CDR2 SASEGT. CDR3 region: CASSALGLGQETQYF. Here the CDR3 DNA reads TGTGCCAGCAGTGCTCTAGGTCTGGGGCAAGAGACCCAGTACTTC.

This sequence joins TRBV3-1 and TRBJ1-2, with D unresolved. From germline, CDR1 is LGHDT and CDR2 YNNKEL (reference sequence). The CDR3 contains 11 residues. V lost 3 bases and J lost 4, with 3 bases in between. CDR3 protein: CASSHAYGYTF. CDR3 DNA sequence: TGTGCCAGCAGCCACGCCTATGGCTACACCTTC.

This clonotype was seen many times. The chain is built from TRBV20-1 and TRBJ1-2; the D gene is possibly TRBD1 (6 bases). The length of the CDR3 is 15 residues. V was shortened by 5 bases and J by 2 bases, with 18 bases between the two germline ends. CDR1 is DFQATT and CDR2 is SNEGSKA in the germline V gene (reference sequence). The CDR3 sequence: CSAPYRTADNYGYTF. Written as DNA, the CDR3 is TGCAGTGCTCCCTACCGGACAGCTGACAACTATGGCTACACCTTC.